The next 2 T cell receptor beta chains were all read from a single sample in a study of blood T cell repertoires in COVID-19. Assay used: immunoSEQ multiplex PCR; TCRdb lists only in-frame clones, some missing. The sample holds fewer than 300,000 clones; around 82% are singletons and the top ten take 15% to 18%. The specimen was peripheral blood. These receptors came from a person aged 65 to 85 with COVID-19, enrolled during active disease.

This chain joins TRBV3-1 (or the pseudogene TRBV3-2) and TRBJ2-3; TRBD1 might be the D (5 bases). This CDR3 has 17 residues. V dropped 1 base and J dropped 6 bases, with 20 bases sitting between them. Germline V gene sequence: CDR1 LGHDT, CDR2 YNNKEL (reference sequence). CDR3 region: CASSQGVRRQPADTQYF. The CDR3 nucleotides read TGTGCCAGCAGCCAAGGGGTTAGGAGACAGCCGGCCGATACGCAGTATTTT.

The chain carries TRBV4-3 and TRBJ2-7, with D perhaps matching TRBD1 (5 bases). V was clipped by 1 base and J by 3 bases, with 16 bases between them. Per the germline V gene, CDR1 is LGHNA and CDR2 is YSLEER. This CDR3 spans 16 amino acids. CDR3 sequence (DNA): TGCGCCAGCAGCCAAGTCCAGGGCCAAGGGTACTACGAGCAGTACTTC. Its protein product is CASSQVQGQGYYEQYF.